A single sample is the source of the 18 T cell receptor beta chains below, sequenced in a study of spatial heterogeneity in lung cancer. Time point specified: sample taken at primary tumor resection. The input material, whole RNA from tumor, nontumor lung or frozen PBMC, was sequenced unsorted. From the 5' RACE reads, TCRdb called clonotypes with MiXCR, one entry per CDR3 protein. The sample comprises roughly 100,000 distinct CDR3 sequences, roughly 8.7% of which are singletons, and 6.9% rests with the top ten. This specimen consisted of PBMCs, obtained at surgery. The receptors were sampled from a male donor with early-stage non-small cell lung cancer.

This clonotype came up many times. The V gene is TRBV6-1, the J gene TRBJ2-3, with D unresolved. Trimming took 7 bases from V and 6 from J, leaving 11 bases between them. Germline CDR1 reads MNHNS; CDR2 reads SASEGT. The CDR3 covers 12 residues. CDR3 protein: CASTALGDTQYF. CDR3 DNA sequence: TGTGCCAGCACGGCGTTGGGGGATACGCAGTATTTT.

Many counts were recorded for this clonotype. CDR3 bases: TGTGCCAGCAGCCCATCGACATCTGGGCCACCCCTCCACTTT. Its translation: CASSPSTSGPPLHF. The gene calls are TRBV7-2 and TRBJ1-6, with D unresolved. The V gene's germline CDR1 is SGHTA and CDR2 FQGNSA. V shed 5 bases and J shed 11 bases, with 16 bases lying between them. This CDR3 is 14 amino acids long.

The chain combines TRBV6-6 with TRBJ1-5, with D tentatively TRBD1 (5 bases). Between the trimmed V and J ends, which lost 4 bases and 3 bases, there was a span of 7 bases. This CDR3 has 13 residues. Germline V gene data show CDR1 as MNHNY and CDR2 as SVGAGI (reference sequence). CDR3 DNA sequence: TGTGCCAGCAGTTCAGGGCCCAATCAGCCCCAGCATTTT. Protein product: CASSSGPNQPQHF.

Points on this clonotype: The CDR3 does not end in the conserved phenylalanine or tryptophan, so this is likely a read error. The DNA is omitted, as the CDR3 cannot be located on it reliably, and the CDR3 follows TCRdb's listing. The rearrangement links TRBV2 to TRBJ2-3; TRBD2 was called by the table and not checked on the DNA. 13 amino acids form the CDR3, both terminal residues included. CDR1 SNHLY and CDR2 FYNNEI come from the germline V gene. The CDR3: CASSERAGLALLP.

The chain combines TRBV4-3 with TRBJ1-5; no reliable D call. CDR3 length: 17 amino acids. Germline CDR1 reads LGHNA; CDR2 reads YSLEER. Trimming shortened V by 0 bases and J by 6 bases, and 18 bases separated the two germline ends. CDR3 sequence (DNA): TGCGCCAGCAGCCAAGAATGGGCGGGGTATGAATCTCAGCCCCAGCATTTT. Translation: CASSQEWAGYESQPQHF.

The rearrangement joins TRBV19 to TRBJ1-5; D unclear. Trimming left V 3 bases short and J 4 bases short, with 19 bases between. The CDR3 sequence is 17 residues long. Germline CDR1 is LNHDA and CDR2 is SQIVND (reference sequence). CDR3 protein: CASSMGNRAAFNQPQHF. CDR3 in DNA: TGTGCCAGTAGTATGGGGAACCGGGCCGCATTTAATCAGCCCCAGCATTTT.

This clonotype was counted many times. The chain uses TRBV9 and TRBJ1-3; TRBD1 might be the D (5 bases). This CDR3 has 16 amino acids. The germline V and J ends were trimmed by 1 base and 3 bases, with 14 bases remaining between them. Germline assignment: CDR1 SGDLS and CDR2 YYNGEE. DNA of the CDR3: TGTGCCAGCAGCGTAACCCTAGACAGTTTTGGAAACACCATATATTTT. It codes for CASSVTLDSFGNTIYF. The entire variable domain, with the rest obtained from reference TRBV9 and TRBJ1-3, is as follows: DSGVTQTPKHLITATGQRVTLRCSPRSGDLSVYWYQQSLDQGLQFLIQYYNGEERAKGNILERFSAQQFPDLHSELNLSSLELGDSALYFCASSVTLDSFGNTIYFGEGSWLTVV.

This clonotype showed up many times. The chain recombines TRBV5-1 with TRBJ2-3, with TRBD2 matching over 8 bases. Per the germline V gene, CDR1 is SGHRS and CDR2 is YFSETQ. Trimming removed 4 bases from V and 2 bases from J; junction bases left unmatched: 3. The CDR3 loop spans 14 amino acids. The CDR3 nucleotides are TGCGCCAGCAGCCAACTAGCGGACACAGATACGCAGTATTTT. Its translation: CASSQLADTDTQYF.

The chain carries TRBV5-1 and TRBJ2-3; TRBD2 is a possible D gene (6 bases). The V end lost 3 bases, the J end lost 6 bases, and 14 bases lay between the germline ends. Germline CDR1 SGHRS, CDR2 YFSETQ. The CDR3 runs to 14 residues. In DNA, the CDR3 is TGCGCCAGCAGCTATAGCGGAGCGGGTGATACGCAGTATTTT. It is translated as CASSYSGAGDTQYF.

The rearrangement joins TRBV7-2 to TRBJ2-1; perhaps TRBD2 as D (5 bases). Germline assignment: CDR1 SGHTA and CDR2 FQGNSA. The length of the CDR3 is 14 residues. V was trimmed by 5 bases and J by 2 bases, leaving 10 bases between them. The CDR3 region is CASSPRAAYNEQFF. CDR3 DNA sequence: TGTGCCAGCAGCCCCAGAGCGGCCTACAATGAGCAGTTCTTC.

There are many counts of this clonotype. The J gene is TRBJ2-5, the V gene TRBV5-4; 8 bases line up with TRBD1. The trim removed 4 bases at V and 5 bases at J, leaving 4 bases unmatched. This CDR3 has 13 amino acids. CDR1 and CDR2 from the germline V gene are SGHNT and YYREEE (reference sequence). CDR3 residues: CASSPRGRETQYF. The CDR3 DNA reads TGTGCCAGCAGCCCCAGGGGGCGCGAGACCCAGTACTTC.

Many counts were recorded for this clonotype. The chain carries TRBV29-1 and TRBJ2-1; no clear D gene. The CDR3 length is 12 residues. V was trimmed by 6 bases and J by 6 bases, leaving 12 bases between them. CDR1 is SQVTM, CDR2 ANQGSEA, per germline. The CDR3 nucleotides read TGCAGCGTGATATCGGCTAGCAATGAGCAGTTCTTC. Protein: CSVISASNEQFF.

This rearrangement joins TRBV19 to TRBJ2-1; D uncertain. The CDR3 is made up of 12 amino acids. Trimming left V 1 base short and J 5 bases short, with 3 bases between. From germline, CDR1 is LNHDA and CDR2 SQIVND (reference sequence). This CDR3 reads CASSIAHNEQFF. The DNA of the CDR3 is TGTGCCAGTAGTATAGCTCACAATGAGCAGTTCTTC.

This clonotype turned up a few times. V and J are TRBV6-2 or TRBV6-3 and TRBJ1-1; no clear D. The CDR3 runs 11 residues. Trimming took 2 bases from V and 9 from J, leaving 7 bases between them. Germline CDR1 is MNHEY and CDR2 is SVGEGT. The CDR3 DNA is TGTGCCAGCAGTTACAGGGAGAAAGCTTTCTTT. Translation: CASSYREKAFF.

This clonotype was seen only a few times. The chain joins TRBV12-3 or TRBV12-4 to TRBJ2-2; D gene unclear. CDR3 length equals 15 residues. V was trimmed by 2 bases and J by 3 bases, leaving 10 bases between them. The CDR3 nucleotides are TGTGCCAGCAGTTTAATCCTTAGGGACACCGGGGAGCTGTTTTTT. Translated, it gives CASSLILRDTGELFF.

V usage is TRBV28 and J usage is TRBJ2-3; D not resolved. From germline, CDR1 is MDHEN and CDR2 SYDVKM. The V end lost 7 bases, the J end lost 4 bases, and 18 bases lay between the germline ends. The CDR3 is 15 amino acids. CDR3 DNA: TGTGCCAGCATACCGAGCCCACATTGGGCAGATACGCAGTATTTT. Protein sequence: CASIPSPHWADTQYF.

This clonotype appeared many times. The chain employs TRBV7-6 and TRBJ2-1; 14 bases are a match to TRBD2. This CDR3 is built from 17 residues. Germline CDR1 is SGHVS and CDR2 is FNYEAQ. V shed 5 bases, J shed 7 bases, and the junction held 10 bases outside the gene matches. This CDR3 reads CASSHGPGLAGDNEQFF. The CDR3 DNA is TGTGCCAGCAGCCACGGACCGGGACTAGCGGGAGATAATGAGCAGTTCTTC. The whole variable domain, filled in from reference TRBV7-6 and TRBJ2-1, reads GAGVSQSPRYKVTKRGQDVALRCDPISGHVSLYWYRQALGQGPEFLTYFNYEAQQDKSGLPNDRFSAERPEGSISTLTIQRTEQRDSAMYRCASSHGPGLAGDNEQFFGPGTRLTVL.

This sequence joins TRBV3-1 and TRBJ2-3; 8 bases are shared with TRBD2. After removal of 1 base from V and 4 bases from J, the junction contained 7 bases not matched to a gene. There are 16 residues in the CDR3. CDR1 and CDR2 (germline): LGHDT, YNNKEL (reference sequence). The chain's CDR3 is CASSQVRGAKPDTQYF. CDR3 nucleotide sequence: TGTGCCAGCAGCCAAGTGCGGGGGGCGAAGCCAGATACGCAGTATTTT.